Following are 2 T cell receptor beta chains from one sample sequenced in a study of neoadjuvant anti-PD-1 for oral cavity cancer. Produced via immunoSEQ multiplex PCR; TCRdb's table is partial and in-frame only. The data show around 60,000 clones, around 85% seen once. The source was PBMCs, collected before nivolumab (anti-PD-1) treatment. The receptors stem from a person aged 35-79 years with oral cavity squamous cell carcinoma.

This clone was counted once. DNA of the CDR3: TGTGCCAGCGAGCACCGGGGGGCGACGTATGGCTACACCTTC. This translates into CASEHRGATYGYTF. The chain has TRBV6-1 and TRBJ1-2, with D perhaps matching TRBD1 (6 bases). Trimming cost V 8 bases and J 5 bases, with 18 bases left between them. Germline V gene sequence: CDR1 MNHNS, CDR2 SASEGT. The CDR3 totals 14 residues.

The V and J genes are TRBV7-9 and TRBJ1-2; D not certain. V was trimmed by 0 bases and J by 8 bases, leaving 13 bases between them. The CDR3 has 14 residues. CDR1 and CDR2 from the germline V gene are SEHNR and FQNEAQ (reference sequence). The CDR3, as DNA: TGTGCCAGCAGCTTAGCTAGCTCCCTCGGAGGCTACACCTTC. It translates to CASSLASSLGGYTF.